The 29 T cell receptor beta chains below come from one sample, sequenced in a study of vaccination and CD4 T cells after COVID-19. Treatment noted: roughly 10-day PBMC culture with coronavirus spike peptide pools or control peptides (ViraFEST assay). Gathered ahead of the COVID-19 pandemic (2011-2018) were the CD4+ T cells of the unexposed donor. Antigens for these TCRs are unknown. An Oncomine TCR Beta short-read assay was used to sequence the DNA from cultured CD4+ T cells. Each CDR3 protein is one row after TCRdb ran MiXCR on the PCR reads. Of several thousand distinct CDR3 sequences in the sample, roughly 40% were seen once. The sample consisted of CD4+ T cells from blood, cultured in vitro. The receptors were sampled from a human donor in good health.

This clonotype showed up just once. This rearrangement joins TRBV19 to TRBJ2-2; 11 nucleotides align to TRBD2. The CDR3 is 17 residues long. Looked up from germline, CDR1 is LNHDA and CDR2 is SQIVND (reference sequence). The V segment lost 6 bases and the J segment 7 bases; nucleotides outside the gene matches: 13. For the CDR3, the DNA is TGTGCCAGTAGGGGACTAGCGGCCCAACCAGGGGGCGGGGAGCTGTTTTTT. As protein: CASRGLAAQPGGGELFF.

This chain connects TRBV4-3 to TRBJ1-6; D is perhaps TRBD1 (6 bases). The CDR3 has 15 amino acids. V lost 5 bases, J lost 5 bases, and 13 bases lay in between. Germline V gene sequence: CDR1 LGHNA, CDR2 YSLEER. In DNA form, the CDR3 reads TGCGCCAGCAGCGCAGGGGCCACCAATAATTCACCCCTCCACTTT. Residues: CASSAGATNNSPLHF.

This rearrangement joins TRBV11-2 to TRBJ2-2; D call uncertain. Trimming shortened V by 7 bases and J by 1 base, and 7 bases separated the two germline ends. The CDR3 is made up of 13 amino acids. In germline, CDR1 is SGHAT, CDR2 FQNNGV. The CDR3 here is CASTLENTGELFF. Here the CDR3 DNA reads TGTGCCAGCACCCTCGAGAACACCGGGGAGCTGTTTTTT. Looking up the rest from reference TRBV11-2 and TRBJ2-2 gives the full variable domain: EAGVAQSPRYKIIEKRQSVAFWCNPISGHATLYWYQQILGQGPKLLIQFQNNGVVDDSQLPKDRFSAERLKGVDSTLKIQPAKLEDSAVYLCASTLENTGELFFGEGSRLTVL.

The chain uses TRBV5-1 and TRBJ2-1, with 11 bases identical to TRBD2. The CDR3 has 18 residues. Germline V gives CDR1 SGHRS, CDR2 YFSETQ. Trimming removed 0 bases from V and 2 bases from J; junction bases left unmatched: 7. The CDR3 reads CASSLAVLAGGTYNEQFF. The CDR3 nucleotides are TGCGCCAGCAGCTTGGCCGTCCTAGCGGGAGGTACCTACAATGAGCAGTTCTTC. The full variable domain, completed using reference TRBV5-1 and TRBJ2-1, is KAGVTQTPRYLIKTRGQQVTLSCSPISGHRSVSWYQQTPGQGLQFLFEYFSETQRNKGNFPGRFSGRQFSNSRSEMNVSTLELGDSALYLCASSLAVLAGGTYNEQFFGPGTRLTVL.

This clonotype has only a few counts. This chain joins TRBV20-1 and TRBJ1-2, with 7 bases matching TRBD1. The CDR3 runs 13 residues. Germline CDR1 and CDR2: DFQATT and SNEGSKA (reference sequence). Trimming removed 7 bases from V and 3 bases from J; junction bases left unmatched: 8. The CDR3 nucleotides are TGCAGTGTTTCGACAGGGAGGGACTATGGCTACACCTTC. The encoded protein is CSVSTGRDYGYTF.

This clonotype was picked up a small number of times. The rearrangement joins TRBV7-6 to TRBJ2-7, with 7 bases aligning to TRBD2. The germline V gene encodes CDR1 SGHVS and CDR2 FNYEAQ. V dropped 7 bases and J dropped 5; count of bases not matched to a gene: 5. CDR3 length: 12 residues. The DNA for the CDR3 is TGTGCCAGCACTGGGGGGGGGGACGAGCAGTACTTC. It codes for CASTGGGDEQYF.

The rearrangement links TRBV27 to TRBJ2-5; perhaps D is TRBD1 or TRBD2 (5 bases each). The CDR3 sequence is 17 residues long. The V gene's germline CDR1 is MNHEY and CDR2 SMNVEV (reference sequence). V was cut by 6 bases and J by 3 bases, with 23 bases left in between. CDR3 loop: CASSSVRQGGLKETQYF. CDR3 sequence (DNA): TGTGCCAGCAGCTCAGTGAGGCAGGGCGGACTCAAAGAGACCCAGTACTTC.

By proportion, this clonotype is medium-sized. This chain connects TRBV27 to TRBJ1-2; 10 bases line up with TRBD1. Germline-derived CDR1 and CDR2 are MNHEY and SMNVEV (reference sequence). The CDR3 is made up of 16 amino acids. V lost 1 base and J lost 6; bases outside the gene matches: 8. The CDR3 nucleotides read TGTGCCAGCAGTTTATTCGGACAGGGGGAAATAGATGGCTACACCTTC. It is translated as CASSLFGQGEIDGYTF.

This clonotype came up a few times. The chain couples TRBV19 to TRBJ1-2; possible D gene TRBD1, 5 bases. Germline V lookup: CDR1 LNHDA, CDR2 SQIVND (reference sequence). Trimming removed 11 bases at V and 4 bases at J, with 11 bases between. This CDR3 spans 11 amino acids. This chain's CDR3 is CAWWGLYGYTF. The CDR3 DNA is TGTGCCTGGTGGGGCCTCTATGGCTACACCTTC. Full variable domain (outside the CDR3, taken from reference TRBV19 and TRBJ1-2): DGGITQSPKYLFRKEGQNVTLSCEQNLNHDAMYWYRQDPGQGLRLIYYSQIVNDFQKGDIAEGYSVSREKKESFPLTVTSAQKNPTAFYLCAWWGLYGYTFGSGTRLTVV.

This clonotype was seen a single time. The chain joins TRBV11-2 to TRBJ2-5; TRBD2 matches at 11 bases. From germline, CDR1 is SGHAT and CDR2 FQNNGV. V dropped 5 bases and J dropped 5; count of bases not matched to a gene: 13. The CDR3 runs 17 residues. This CDR3 reads CASSQVTSGVGQETQYF. CDR3 in DNA: TGTGCCAGCAGCCAAGTGACTAGCGGGGTGGGGCAGGAGACCCAGTACTTC.

This clonotype was seen a few times. The CDR3 spells CASSFRGGYTF. For the CDR3, the DNA is TGTGCCAGCAGCTTTCGGGGTGGCTACACCTTC. The chain couples TRBV11-2 to TRBJ1-2; D remains ambiguous. Trimming shortened V by 3 bases and J by 7 bases, and 6 bases separated the two germline ends. The CDR3 is 11 amino acids. Germline V gene sequence: CDR1 SGHAT, CDR2 FQNNGV. The whole variable domain, filled in from reference TRBV11-2 and TRBJ1-2, reads EAGVAQSPRYKIIEKRQSVAFWCNPISGHATLYWYQQILGQGPKLLIQFQNNGVVDDSQLPKDRFSAERLKGVDSTLKIQPAKLEDSAVYLCASSFRGGYTFGSGTRLTVV.

The chain links TRBV6-1 to TRBJ2-5, with 10 bases matching TRBD2. CDR1 is MNHNS and CDR2 is SASEGT in the germline V gene. The CDR3 is 17 residues long. V gave up 0 bases and J gave up 3 bases; unmatched junction bases: 7. CDR3 loop: CASSEAAGTSEKETQYF. The CDR3 DNA reads TGTGCCAGCAGTGAAGCGGCCGGGACTAGCGAGAAAGAGACCCAGTACTTC.

The rearrangement links TRBV12-3 or TRBV12-4 to TRBJ1-6; TRBD1 aligns across 8 bases. This CDR3 is 16 amino acids long. The junction had 10 bases not matched to a gene; V was cut back by 6 bases and J by 6 bases. The CDR3 here is CASRTQGASSNSPLHF. The CDR3 DNA is TGTGCCAGCAGGACCCAGGGGGCAAGTAGTAATTCACCCCTCCACTTT.

This clonotype has a handful of counts. The rearrangement uses TRBV7-2 and TRBJ1-2, with 7 bases matching TRBD1. The CDR3 is 16 amino acids. The germline V gene has CDR1 SGHTA and CDR2 FQGNSA. V lost 5 bases, J lost 4 bases, and 13 bases stayed unmatched. This CDR3 is CASSLGSTGTVYGYTF. The CDR3 bases are TGTGCCAGCAGCCTCGGGTCGACAGGGACCGTCTATGGCTACACCTTC. The variable domain in full, completed from reference TRBV7-2 and TRBJ1-2, reads GAGVSQSPSNKVTEKGKDVELRCDPISGHTALYWYRQSLGQGLEFLIYFQGNSAPDKSGLPSDRFSAERTGGSVSTLTIQRTQQEDSAVYLCASSLGSTGTVYGYTFGSGTRLTVV.

V and J are TRBV6-2 or TRBV6-3 and TRBJ1-2; a weak D match, TRBD1 (6 bases). The CDR3 sequence is 19 residues long. V was shortened by 0 bases and J by 3 bases, with 23 bases between the two germline ends. Germline assignment: CDR1 MNHEY and CDR2 SVGEGT. The CDR3 region is CASSYSRRGASGLDYGYTF. CDR3 in DNA: TGTGCCAGCAGTTACTCGAGACGGGGGGCCTCCGGTTTGGACTATGGCTACACCTTC.

This clonotype was counted between two and nine times. The chain carries TRBV19 and TRBJ1-2, with D maybe TRBD1 (6 bases). V shed 7 bases and J shed 4 bases, with 19 bases lying between them. Germline-derived CDR1 and CDR2 are LNHDA and SQIVND (reference sequence). This CDR3 is 15 amino acids long. CDR3 in DNA: TGTGCCAGTAATAAAAGGGGGGAAAGTGTCTATGGCTACACCTTC. As protein: CASNKRGESVYGYTF. Looking up the rest from reference TRBV19 and TRBJ1-2 gives the full variable domain: DGGITQSPKYLFRKEGQNVTLSCEQNLNHDAMYWYRQDPGQGLRLIYYSQIVNDFQKGDIAEGYSVSREKKESFPLTVTSAQKNPTAFYLCASNKRGESVYGYTFGSGTRLTVV.

The V and J genes are TRBV2 and TRBJ2-3; D may be TRBD2 (5 bases). V lost 8 bases and J lost 7, with 25 bases in between. Germline CDR1 SNHLY, CDR2 FYNNEI. This CDR3 has 16 residues. The CDR3 loop is CASLNKLVSVFHTQYF. Here the CDR3 DNA reads TGTGCCAGCCTTAATAAACTAGTGTCTGTATTCCATACGCAGTATTTT.

This clonotype was seen once. The gene calls are TRBV9 and TRBJ1-1, with D possibly being TRBD1 (5 bases). The CDR3 is 14 residues long. Deletions cut 4 bases from V and 3 bases from J, with 13 bases between. Per the germline V gene, CDR1 is SGDLS and CDR2 is YYNGEE. The CDR3, as DNA: TGTGCCAGCAGCCCCTCGGTCAGGGACACTGAAGCTTTCTTT. It yields the protein CASSPSVRDTEAFF.

In its sample, this clonotype was seen a few times. The chain carries TRBV20-1 and TRBJ1-5; 8 nucleotides match TRBD1. Per germline, CDR1 DFQATT and CDR2 SNEGSKA (reference sequence). With 3 bases clipped from V and 2 bases from J, the junction kept 6 bases outside the gene matches. This CDR3 is 15 amino acids long. CDR3 sequence: CSARTRQGRNQPQHF. The CDR3 bases are TGCAGTGCTAGGACCCGACAGGGGCGCAATCAGCCCCAGCATTTT.

This clonotype occurred a few times. The CDR3 DNA follows: TGTGCCAGCAGCTTGGCCGGAGGTGGGGGCTACACCTTC. Translated, it gives CASSLAGGGGYTF. This chain joins TRBV5-4 and TRBJ1-2; D is unclear. With 0 bases removed from V and 8 bases from J, the gap between germline ends came to 11 bases. The CDR3 consists of 13 residues. Looked up from germline, CDR1 is SGHNT and CDR2 is YYREEE (reference sequence).

The chain joins TRBV28 to TRBJ1-1; no firm D call. The germline gives CDR1 MDHEN, CDR2 SYDVKM. Trimming removed 4 bases from V and 0 bases from J, with 9 bases in between. The length of the CDR3 is 14 residues. CDR3 loop: CASSSPGVNTEAFF. The CDR3 bases are TGTGCCAGCAGTTCCCCCGGGGTGAACACTGAAGCTTTCTTT.

This chain uses TRBV29-1 with TRBJ1-1; TRBD1 aligns across 7 bases. V dropped 5 bases and J dropped 4; count of bases not matched to a gene: 4. The CDR3 contains 12 residues. CDR1 and CDR2 from the germline V gene are SQVTM and ANQGSEA. The CDR3 DNA follows: TGCAGCGTTCTTGACAGGGCCACTGAAGCTTTCTTT. It is translated as CSVLDRATEAFF.

V usage is TRBV6-5 and J usage is TRBJ2-5, with 10 bases that match TRBD1. V dropped 2 bases and J dropped 2; count of bases not matched to a gene: 8. This CDR3 has 17 amino acids. Germline values: CDR1 MNHEY, CDR2 SVGAGI. CDR3 DNA: TGTGCCAGCAGTTACGGTTTGGGGACAGGGGTACAAGAGACCCAGTACTTC. This encodes CASSYGLGTGVQETQYF.

This clonotype has only one observation. The chain employs TRBV7-2 and TRBJ2-2, with D perhaps TRBD2 (5 bases). The CDR3 totals 16 residues. Per germline, CDR1 SGHTA and CDR2 FQGNSA. V lost 4 bases and J lost 7, with 19 bases in between. CDR3 sequence: CASSSPPRVGVGELFF. The CDR3 nucleotides read TGTGCCAGCAGCTCCCCCCCGAGGGTGGGCGTCGGGGAGCTGTTTTTT.

This clonotype showed up just a few times. V is TRBV2 and J is TRBJ1-6; TRBD1 agrees at 7 bases. The CDR3 runs 13 residues. J lost 10 bases, V lost 8 bases, and 8 bases had no gene match. CDR1 and CDR2 from the germline V gene are SNHLY and FYNNEI. CDR3 DNA: TGTGCCAGCGTTGACAGGGAAGGGTCACCCCTCCACTTT. It yields the protein CASVDREGSPLHF.

The genes are TRBV7-2 and TRBJ1-1, with a tentative D call TRBD1 (6 bases). Germline CDR1 is SGHTA and CDR2 is FQGNSA. V lost 5 bases and J 0 bases, leaving 16 bases between the germline ends. The CDR3 contains 16 residues. The CDR3 loop reads CASSPWGGQLNTEAFF. The CDR3 DNA sequence: TGTGCCAGCAGCCCGTGGGGCGGACAGTTGAACACTGAAGCTTTCTTT.

The CDR3 region is CSARGPGTAPWNTEAFF. The DNA for the CDR3 is TGCAGTGCTAGAGGACCGGGGACAGCCCCTTGGAACACTGAAGCTTTCTTT. The genes are TRBV20-1 and TRBJ1-1; 7 positions match TRBD1. CDR1 and CDR2 from the germline V gene are DFQATT and SNEGSKA (reference sequence). Unmatched junction bases numbered 12, after V lost 1 base and J lost 1 base. The CDR3 contains 17 residues.

The chain uses TRBV6-1 and TRBJ1-1, with D unresolved. Germline CDR1 and CDR2: MNHNS and SASEGT. The ends were cut back, 6 bases at V and 1 base at J, with 9 bases in the middle. This CDR3 is built from 13 residues. The CDR3 here is CASRTRQNTEAFF. The DNA of the CDR3 is TGTGCCAGCAGAACGAGACAGAACACTGAAGCTTTCTTT.

The V gene is TRBV12-3 or TRBV12-4, the J gene TRBJ2-6; D might be TRBD1 (6 bases). V was clipped by 5 bases and J by 2 bases, with 10 bases between them. The CDR3 is 15 amino acids. In nucleotides, the CDR3 is TGTGCCAGCAGTACACAGGGAACTGGGGCCAACGTCCTGACTTTC. This translates into CASSTQGTGANVLTF.